This TCR beta chain originates from a study of shared T cell receptors in the human thymus. V was clipped by 6 bases and J by 0 bases; unmatched bases: 4. Per the germline V gene, CDR1 is MNHEY and CDR2 is SVGAGI. The CDR3 covers 15 residues. Some clones are missing from TCRdb's copy, which holds only in-frame ones; the method was immunoSEQ multiplex PCR. The sample consists of roughly 700,000 clones, 88% of them appearing once. Another study also made use of these data, one on human thymus T cells. According to that study: Corrective heart surgery yielded resections, and these provided the thymus tissue.

Sequences were obtained from thymocytes. The V gene is TRBV6-5, the J gene TRBJ2-3, with TRBD2 matching over 9 bases. This TCR derives from a boy under two years old with a congenital heart defect. As DNA, the CDR3 is TGTGCCAGCAGCCACACTAGCGGGAGCACAGATACGCAGTATTTT. Residues: CASSHTSGSTDTQYF.